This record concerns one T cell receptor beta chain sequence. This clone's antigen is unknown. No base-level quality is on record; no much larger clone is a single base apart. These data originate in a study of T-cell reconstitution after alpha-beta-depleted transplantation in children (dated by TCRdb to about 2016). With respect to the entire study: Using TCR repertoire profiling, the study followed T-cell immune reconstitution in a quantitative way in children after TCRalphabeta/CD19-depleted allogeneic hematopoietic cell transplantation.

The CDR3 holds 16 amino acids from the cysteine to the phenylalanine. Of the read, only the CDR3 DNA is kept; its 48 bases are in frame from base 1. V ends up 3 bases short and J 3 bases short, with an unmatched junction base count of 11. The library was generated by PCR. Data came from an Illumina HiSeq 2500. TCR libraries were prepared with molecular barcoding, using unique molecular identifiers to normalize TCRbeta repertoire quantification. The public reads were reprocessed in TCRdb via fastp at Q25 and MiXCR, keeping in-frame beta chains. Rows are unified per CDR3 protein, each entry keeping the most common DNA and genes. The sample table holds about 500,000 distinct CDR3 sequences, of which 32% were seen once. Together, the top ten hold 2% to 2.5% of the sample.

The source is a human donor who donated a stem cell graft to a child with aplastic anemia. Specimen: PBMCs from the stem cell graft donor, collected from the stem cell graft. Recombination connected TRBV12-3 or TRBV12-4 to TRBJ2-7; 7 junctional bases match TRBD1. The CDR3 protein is CASSFVIGTVIYEQYF. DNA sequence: TGTGCCAGCAGTTTTGTCATCGGGACAGTCATCTACGAGCAGTACTTC.